This TCR beta chain was captured by sequencing in a study of sequential checkpoint blockade in melanoma. The overall study: Patients were randomized 1:1 to nivolumab-then-ipilimumab or ipilimumab-then-nivolumab first-line. After both sequences, patients received maintenance nivolumab.

Sequenced by immunoSEQ multiplex PCR; TCRdb stores in-frame clones only, minus some. Of roughly 9,100 clones listed, about nine tenths were seen once; the top ten hold approximately 15%. This CDR3 contains 12 residues. The V end lost 6 bases, the J end lost 7 bases, and 12 bases lay between the germline ends. Germline values: CDR1 MDHEN, CDR2 SYDVKM. As to treatment: randomized to nivolumab then ipilimumab (arm A) or the reverse (arm B). Patients had received no earlier DNA-damaging chemotherapy. Sorted cells were live CD3+CD8+, lacking CD19 and CD56, from PBMCs. Specimen: CD8+ T cells sorted from blood (inferred from file names), collected from a patient given nivolumab and ipilimumab in sequence. The rearrangement joins TRBV28 to TRBJ1-1; D is perhaps TRBD1 (5 bases). This clonotype was obtained from a human donor with melanoma. The CDR3, as DNA: TGTGCCAGCAGACGACAGTTCCTTGAAGCTTTCTTT. Residues: CASRRQFLEAFF.